Below, 17 T cell receptor beta chains from the same sample are listed, as sequenced in a study of T cells in Graves' hyperthyroidism and ophthalmopathy (dated by TCRdb to the late 2010s). The method behind the library was multiplex PCR. TCRdb records Illumina HiSeq 2000 as the sequencer. TCR beta CDR3 regions were amplified from RNA transcripts. For the first round of RT-PCR on the TCR CDR3, the HTBI primer set was used together with the Qiagen OneStep RT-PCR kit. TCRdb cleaned the public reads at Q25 with fastp, built clones with MiXCR and kept in-frame beta chains. Entries are consolidated by CDR3 protein sequence, retaining the most common genes and DNA. The sample contains fewer than 750,000 distinct CDR3 sequences, about 14% of them found a single time. The ten largest clones capture around 12% of the sample. The sample comprised blood. The receptors originated from a woman in her fifties or sixties with Graves' ophthalmopathy.

The V gene is TRBV7-3, the J gene TRBJ1-3; D is ambiguous. Trimming stripped 5 bases from V and 8 bases from J, with 10 bases between. CDR1 is SGHTA, CDR2 FQGTGA, per germline. This CDR3 has 12 amino acids. The CDR3 nucleotides read TGTGCCAGCAGCCCCTTGTCAGACACCATATATTTT. Amino acids: CASSPLSDTIYF.

In this sample, this clonotype turned up many times. J is TRBJ2-1 and V is TRBV7-9; D not certain. The CDR3 is made up of 15 amino acids. Trimming removed 2 bases from V and 0 bases from J, with 8 bases in between. Germline V CDR1 and CDR2: SEHNR, FQNEAQ (reference sequence). CDR3 residues: CASSLSFSSYNEQFF. The CDR3 DNA reads TGTGCCAGCAGCTTATCATTTAGCTCCTACAATGAGCAGTTCTTC.

This clonotype has just a few counts. A much larger clone differs by one base, so this may be a read error. This likely comes from a read error, as the CDR3 has no conserved phenylalanine or tryptophan at its end. This chain connects TRBV18 to TRBJ1-2, with no clear D. This CDR3 region has 15 residues. The V end lost 0 bases, the J end lost 4 bases, and 12 bases lay between the germline ends. Germline V lookup: CDR1 KGHSH, CDR2 LQKENI. The CDR3 DNA sequence: TGTGCCAGCTCACCACCGAATGTCCAGTCCTATGGCTACACCCTC. This encodes CASSPPNVQSYGYTL.

This clonotype was seen at least ten times. The CDR3 protein is CSAVRDRANSPLHF. In nucleotides, the CDR3 is TGCAGTGCTGTCCGGGACAGAGCAAATTCACCCCTCCACTTT. The chain recombines TRBV20-1 with TRBJ1-6; TRBD1 aligns across 7 bases. Losses at the gene ends were 5 bases for V and 7 bases for J; bases not matched to a gene: 8. CDR1 DFQATT and CDR2 SNEGSKA come from the germline V gene (reference sequence). The CDR3 covers 14 residues.

As concerns this clonotype: At one end the junction does not follow the germline gene, possibly because of a read error. This chain uses TRBV7-3 with TRBJ2-6, with a possible D match to TRBD1 (5 bases). Germline assignment: CDR1 SGHTA and CDR2 FQGTGA. This CDR3 spans 15 amino acids. CDR3 in amino acids: CASSFSFSGANFLTF. CDR3 coding DNA: TGTGCCAGCAGCTTTAGTTTCTCTGGGGCCAACTTCCTGACTTTC.

This clonotype has more than one count but fewer than ten. The chain carries TRBV27 and TRBJ1-6; D is perhaps TRBD1 (6 bases). This CDR3 has 19 amino acids. Germline lookup yields CDR1 MNHEY and CDR2 SMNVEV (reference sequence). The V and J ends lost 4 bases and 5 bases respectively, with 24 bases between them. As DNA, the CDR3 is TGTGCCAGCAGTTCCTACAGGGCCGGTACCAACCATCATAATTCACCCCTCCACTTT. Translated, it gives CASSSYRAGTNHHNSPLHF.

With respect to this clonotype: This may stem from a read error, because a much larger clone lies one nucleotide away. The rearrangement joins TRBV12-3 or TRBV12-4 to TRBJ1-5; unclear D gene. V shed 1 base and J shed 0 bases, with 7 bases lying between them. The CDR3 extends over 15 amino acids. The DNA for the CDR3 is TGTGCCAGCAGTTTAGTTATGGATAGCAATCAGCCCCAGCATTTT. Translated: CASSLVMDSNQPQHF.

The chain employs TRBV28 and TRBJ2-2, with no clear D. From germline, CDR1 is MDHEN and CDR2 SYDVKM. This CDR3 has 13 residues. Trimming stripped 3 bases from V and 4 bases from J, with 6 bases between. The CDR3 spells CASSFAATGELFF. The CDR3 nucleotides read TGTGCCAGCAGTTTTGCAGCCACCGGGGAGCTGTTTTTT. The whole variable domain, filled in from reference TRBV28 and TRBJ2-2, reads DVKVTQSSRYLVKRTGEKVFLECVQDMDHENMFWYRQDPGLGLRLIYFSYDVKMKEKGDIPEGYSVSREKKERFSLILESASTNQTSMYLCASSFAATGELFFGEGSRLTVL.

A few counts support this clonotype. The chain recombines TRBV4-1 with TRBJ2-7; D is perhaps TRBD1 or TRBD2 (7 bases each). Germline V lookup: CDR1 MGHRA, CDR2 YSYEKL. Deletions cut 1 base from V and 2 bases from J, with 12 bases between. This CDR3 contains 15 residues. In DNA form, the CDR3 reads TGCGCCAGCAGCCAAGCTGCAGGGGGGGCCTACGAGCAGTACTTC. Amino acid sequence: CASSQAAGGAYEQYF.

The sample holds many counts of this clonotype. The chain has TRBV5-1 and TRBJ2-1, with D unclear. The germline V gene has CDR1 SGHRS and CDR2 YFSETQ. This CDR3 region has 14 residues. V was clipped by 5 bases and J by 0 bases, with 9 bases between them. The CDR3 DNA reads as TGCGCCAGCAGTCAGCGAAACTCCTACAATGAGCAGTTCTTC. It translates to CASSQRNSYNEQFF.

This chain connects TRBV5-1 to TRBJ2-1; 7 bases line up with TRBD2. Trimming took 5 bases from V and 7 from J; bases not matched to a gene: 9. This CDR3 spans 14 amino acids. Germline V gives CDR1 SGHRS, CDR2 YFSETQ. This chain's CDR3 is CASSRVISGNEQFF. CDR3 coding DNA: TGCGCCAGCAGTCGTGTGATTAGCGGGAATGAGCAGTTCTTC.

This clonotype has at least ten counts. This rearrangement joins TRBV28 to TRBJ1-2, with 10 bases aligning to TRBD1. Germline trimming cut 5 bases from V and 6 bases from J; bases unmatched to any gene: 3. The CDR3 consists of 13 residues. Germline assignment: CDR1 MDHEN and CDR2 SYDVKM. The CDR3 spells CASSRQGAHGYTF. The CDR3 nucleotides read TGTGCCAGCAGTCGACAGGGGGCTCATGGCTACACCTTC.

This clonotype was counted ten times or more. The chain links TRBV7-3 to TRBJ2-5; 9 bases line up with TRBD1. Germline CDR1 SGHTA, CDR2 FQGTGA. Trimming removed 5 bases from V and 1 base from J; junction bases left unmatched: 5. CDR3 length: 15 amino acids. The CDR3 protein is CASSRQGVRQETQYF. The CDR3 nucleotides read TGTGCCAGCAGCCGACAGGGGGTACGCCAAGAGACCCAGTACTTC.

This clonotype was detected ten times or more. The V gene is TRBV11-3, the J gene TRBJ2-1; D unclear. CDR1 and CDR2 from the germline V gene are SGHNT and YENEEA. The CDR3 spans 16 residues. Trimming pared 0 bases from V and 3 bases from J, leaving 12 bases between. CDR3 in DNA: TGTGCCAGCAGCTTAGACCACCGGGTTTTCTACAATGAGCAGTTCTTC. Protein product: CASSLDHRVFYNEQFF.

This clonotype has at least ten counts. V is TRBV7-6 and J is TRBJ2-1; 11 bases match TRBD2. With V trimmed by 7 bases and J by 3 bases, 5 bases remained unmatched. The germline V gene has CDR1 SGHVS and CDR2 FNYEAQ. The CDR3 spans 15 residues. The CDR3 DNA follows: TGTGCCAGCAAAACCGGGACTAGCGGCTACAATGAGCAGTTCTTC. Encoded protein: CASKTGTSGYNEQFF.

There are many counts of this clonotype. This chain links TRBV30 with TRBJ2-7; 7 nucleotides match TRBD1. Looked up from germline, CDR1 is GTSNPN and CDR2 is SVGIG (reference sequence). The trim removed 5 bases at V and 4 bases at J, leaving 8 bases unmatched. The CDR3 covers 13 residues. The CDR3 loop reads CAWRQGHIYEQYF. DNA of the CDR3: TGTGCCTGGCGACAGGGTCATATATACGAGCAGTACTTC.

This clonotype was observed at least ten times. The J gene is TRBJ2-7, the V gene TRBV28; TRBD2 agrees at 9 bases. Germline CDR1 and CDR2: MDHEN and SYDVKM. The length of the CDR3 is 14 residues. Trimming at V came to 10 bases and at J to 6 bases, leaving 13 bases not matched to a gene. CDR3 in amino acids: CATRFAGGPSEQYF. CDR3 in DNA: TGTGCCACCCGTTTCGCGGGAGGGCCTAGCGAGCAGTACTTC.